These T cell receptor beta chains were read from a single sample in a study of T cell responses to AZD1222 COVID-19 vaccine. Measured with immunoSEQ multiplex PCR; TCRdb has only the in-frame clones, and not every one. This table holds 80,000 to 130,000 clones, around nine tenths found once. Sequences were derived from peripheral blood, sampled on day 0 of AZD1222 vaccination. Receptors originate from an adult in good health. Each CDR3 is given without its conserved first and last residue.

length: 16; V: TRBV7-2; CDR3: ASSLVAGMSGSGNTIY
length: 11; V: TRBV30; CDR3: AWSSGTPYGYT
length: 13; V: TRBV10-3; CDR3: AISESGTGRYEQY
length: 14; V: TRBV5-5; CDR3: ASSLAPTGGGEKLF
length: 14; V: TRBV19; CDR3: ASSNYPGQGEDEQY
length: 13; V: TRBV5-4; CDR3: ASSLGGQRNTEAF
length: 16; V: TRBV9; CDR3: ASSSPRGEGGPYNEQF
length: 13; V: TRBV9; CDR3: ASSVGTGGRYEQY
length: 14; V: TRBV19; CDR3: ASSIRASGGNYEQY
length: 11; V: TRBV7-9; CDR3: ATNTNRGNEQF
length: 14; V: TRBV5-5; CDR3: ASSLRDGLSLVEQY
length: 12; V: TRBV27; CDR3: ASSPGVRVGEQY
length: 12; V: TRBV9; CDR3: ASSVLGTGYEQY
length: 12; V: TRBV7-2; CDR3: ASSQGQGSYEQY
length: 11; V: TRBV9; CDR3: ASSVGLQETQY
length: 12; V: TRBV29-1; CDR3: SVWTGGNTGELF
length: 12; V: TRBV5-4; CDR3: ASSFYHRQETQY